One and the same sample provided the 25 T cell receptor beta chains below, sequenced in a study of blood T cell repertoires in COVID-19. Repertoires were generated with immunoSEQ multiplex PCR, while TCRdb's copy carries only in-frame clones and drops some. The table lists around 58,000 clones, 91% of them singletons. The sequenced sample consisted of peripheral blood. The receptors were gathered from a woman in her sixties with active or convalescent COVID-19.

The J gene is TRBJ2-1, the V gene TRBV5-5, with 12 bases matching TRBD2. There are 16 residues in the CDR3. V gave up 1 base and J gave up 6 bases; unmatched junction bases: 5. Germline CDR1 is SGHKS and CDR2 is YYEKEE (reference sequence). CDR3 DNA sequence: TGTGCCAGCAGCTTGACACTAGCGGGGGGCCTCAATGAGCAGTTCTTC. It specifies CASSLTLAGGLNEQFF.

This chain uses TRBV30 with TRBJ2-3, with D unresolved. Germline V gene lookup returns CDR1 GTSNPN and CDR2 SVGIG (reference sequence). Trimming stripped 7 bases from V and 4 bases from J, with 12 bases between. The CDR3 runs to 12 residues. The DNA for the CDR3 is TGTGCCTCGGGCCCGCGCCCAGATACGCAGTATTTT. It specifies CASGPRPDTQYF.

The rearrangement joins TRBV29-1 to TRBJ1-3; 9 bases agree with TRBD1. The CDR3 length is 16 residues. Germline lookup yields CDR1 SQVTM and CDR2 ANQGSEA. V trimming: 3 bases; J trimming: 1 base; junction bases outside the gene matches: 7. Here the CDR3 DNA reads TGCAGCGTTGAGGGACAGGGAACTTATTCTGGAAACACCATATATTTT. Its translation: CSVEGQGTYSGNTIYF.

The sample holds one count of this clone. The V gene is TRBV4-3, the J gene TRBJ1-3, with D possibly matching TRBD1 (5 bases). The CDR3 sequence is 15 residues long. V was pared by 0 bases and J by 2 bases, with 8 bases between. Germline CDR1 and CDR2: LGHNA and YSLEER. The CDR3 spells CASSQDQGTGNTIYF. In nucleotides, the CDR3 is TGCGCCAGCAGCCAAGATCAGGGAACTGGAAACACCATATATTTT.

This chain joins TRBV6-5 and TRBJ2-7; the match to TRBD1 covers 10 bases. CDR3 size: 12 residues. V lost 6 bases to trimming and J lost 6 bases; unmatched junction nucleotides: 2. Germline V gene data show CDR1 as MNHEY and CDR2 as SVGAGI. For the CDR3, the DNA is TGTGCCAGCAGGGACAGGGGGAGCGAGCAGTACTTC. It translates to CASRDRGSEQYF.

J is TRBJ2-1 and V is TRBV11-2; the D is unclear. V shed 3 bases and J shed 9 bases, with 12 bases lying between them. The germline CDR1 and CDR2 sequences are SGHAT and FQNNGV. This CDR3 comprises 13 residues. The CDR3 reads CASSFIGDGEQFF. The CDR3 DNA reads TGTGCCAGCAGCTTTATTGGAGACGGTGAGCAGTTCTTC. The complete variable domain, with remaining parts taken from reference TRBV11-2 and TRBJ2-1, reads EAGVAQSPRYKIIEKRQSVAFWCNPISGHATLYWYQQILGQGPKLLIQFQNNGVVDDSQLPKDRFSAERLKGVDSTLKIQPAKLEDSAVYLCASSFIGDGEQFFGPGTRLTVL.

The genes are TRBV7-3 and TRBJ2-2; the D is unclear. This CDR3 spans 14 amino acids. The V end lost 0 bases, the J end lost 9 bases, and 11 bases lay between the germline ends. Per germline, CDR1 SGHTA and CDR2 FQGTGA. CDR3 amino acids: CASSLTAYNRELFF. CDR3 nucleotide sequence: TGTGCCAGCAGCTTAACGGCTTACAACCGGGAGCTGTTTTTT.

The chain links TRBV10-3 to TRBJ2-1, with TRBD2 matching 10 bases. Germline CDR1 ENHRY, CDR2 SYGVKD. CDR3 length equals 19 residues. Trimming took 3 bases from V and 7 from J; bases not matched to a gene: 18. CDR3 DNA sequence: TGTGCCATCAGTGATCTTGTAGCGGGAGGATTACGTACGAGGAATGAGCAGTTCTTC. This sequence encodes CAISDLVAGGLRTRNEQFF.

The chain is built from TRBV28 and TRBJ1-6; D is unclear. The CDR3 runs 14 residues. Per the germline V gene, CDR1 is MDHEN and CDR2 is SYDVKM. Deletions cut 3 bases from V and 14 bases from J, with 17 bases between. The CDR3 region is CASSFGSSTSTLHF. The DNA of the CDR3 is TGTGCCAGCAGTTTCGGGAGTTCGACGTCAACCCTCCACTTT.

The chain links TRBV28 to TRBJ1-5; D call uncertain. The CDR3 has 15 amino acids. Trimming shortened V by 7 bases and J by 3 bases, and 16 bases separated the two germline ends. Per germline, CDR1 MDHEN and CDR2 SYDVKM. Written as DNA, the CDR3 is TGTGCCAGCATCTCCGTAACGGGGTTCAATCAGCCCCAGCATTTT. This codes for CASISVTGFNQPQHF.

The CDR3 region has the DNA TGTGCCAGCAGTCCGCGGACTGAGGTGGGCTACACCTTC. Translated, it gives CASSPRTEVGYTF. The chain couples TRBV12-3 or TRBV12-4 to TRBJ1-2; D is unclear. Trimming removed 5 bases at V and 8 bases at J, with 15 bases between. This CDR3 is built from 13 residues.

The CDR3 spells CASSPRLAVYEQYF. The CDR3 DNA sequence: TGTGCCAGCAGCCCCCGACTAGCGGTCTACGAGCAGTACTTC. The chain uses TRBV11-2 and TRBJ2-7; 9 positions match TRBD2. The germline gives CDR1 SGHAT, CDR2 FQNNGV. The trim removed 5 bases at V and 3 bases at J, leaving 5 bases unmatched. The CDR3 totals 14 residues.

This clone is a singleton in its sample. The chain carries TRBV9 and TRBJ2-1; 7 bases fit TRBD2. The CDR3 is 17 residues long. The germline CDR1 and CDR2 sequences are SGDLS and YYNGEE. Unmatched junction bases numbered 11, after V lost 3 bases and J lost 2 bases. The CDR3 DNA follows: TGTGCCAGCAGCGACCCTATGCGGGGGAAGACCTACAATGAGCAGTTCTTC. As protein: CASSDPMRGKTYNEQFF.

The V and J genes are TRBV10-3 and TRBJ2-1, with 12 positions matching TRBD2. V dropped 6 bases and J dropped 5; count of bases not matched to a gene: 8. This CDR3 region has 16 residues. In germline, CDR1 is ENHRY, CDR2 SYGVKD. The DNA for the CDR3 is TGTGCCATCAGAGATCTAGCGGGGGGGCCTAACAATGAGCAGTTCTTC. Translating gives CAIRDLAGGPNNEQFF.

This chain connects TRBV7-8 to TRBJ1-5; 8 bases are a match to TRBD1. Germline lookup yields CDR1 SGHVS and CDR2 FQNEAQ. The ends lost 3 bases at V and 1 base at J; junction bases unmatched: 11. The CDR3 is 18 residues long. The CDR3 here is CASSFDGRNRGSNQPQHF. DNA for the CDR3: TGTGCCAGCAGCTTTGACGGTAGGAACAGGGGGAGCAATCAGCCCCAGCATTTT.

The genes are TRBV6-1 and TRBJ2-6; D unresolved. Germline V gives CDR1 MNHNS, CDR2 SASEGT. V was cut by 4 bases and J by 0 bases, with 10 bases left in between. The CDR3 has 16 residues. In DNA form, the CDR3 reads TGTGCCAGCAGTGGGGCAGTTTACTCTGGGGCCAACGTCCTGACTTTC. Protein: CASSGAVYSGANVLTF.

The chain is built from TRBV30 and TRBJ2-2; TRBD2 aligns across 12 bases. J lost 4 bases, V lost 1 base, and 7 bases had no gene match. This CDR3 has 17 residues. Germline V CDR1 and CDR2: GTSNPN, SVGIG (reference sequence). The CDR3 sequence is CAWSARLAGAGTGELFF. The CDR3 DNA is TGTGCCTGGAGTGCCAGACTAGCGGGAGCGGGCACCGGGGAGCTGTTTTTT.

The genes are TRBV24-1 and TRBJ2-7, with 12 positions matching TRBD2. Germline-derived CDR1 and CDR2 are KGHDR and SFDVKD. V shed 4 bases, J shed 4 bases, and the junction held 4 bases outside the gene matches. The CDR3 runs 15 residues. The CDR3 loop reads CATSEAGTSGYEQYF. The DNA of the CDR3 is TGTGCCACCAGTGAAGCCGGGACTAGCGGGTACGAGCAGTACTTC.

The rearrangement joins TRBV28 to TRBJ1-2; the D is unclear. Deletions cut 3 bases from V and 0 bases from J, with 14 bases between. Germline CDR1 MDHEN, CDR2 SYDVKM. There are 16 residues in the CDR3. CDR3 coding DNA: TGTGCCAGCAGTTTCAGTTTTGTTGCGGCTAACTATGGCTACACCTTC. Residues: CASSFSFVAANYGYTF.

V and J are TRBV6-5 and TRBJ2-7; no definite D call. V lost 2 bases to trimming and J lost 0 bases, with 11 bases between them. Germline V CDR1 and CDR2: MNHEY, SVGAGI. CDR3 length: 15 residues. The DNA of the CDR3 is TGTGCCAGCAGTTACAACCTCGAGAGCTCCTACGAGCAGTACTTC. It translates to CASSYNLESSYEQYF.

This rearrangement joins TRBV24-1 to TRBJ1-1; D is undetermined. Trimming pared 0 bases from V and 8 bases from J, leaving 6 bases between. The CDR3 runs 12 residues. The germline V gene encodes CDR1 KGHDR and CDR2 SFDVKD. DNA for the CDR3: TGTGCCACCAGTGATTTGAGGAGGGAAGCTTTCTTT. Its protein product is CATSDLRREAFF.

This clone was detected only a few times. This chain uses TRBV10-1 with TRBJ2-2, with D possibly matching TRBD2 (6 bases). V was shortened by 0 bases and J by 4 bases, with 12 bases between the two germline ends. Looked up from germline, CDR1 is WNHNN and CDR2 is SYGVQD (reference sequence). The CDR3 totals 16 residues. The CDR3 is CASSESPGRGTGELFF. The CDR3 DNA reads as TGCGCCAGCAGTGAGTCGCCGGGGCGGGGCACCGGGGAGCTGTTTTTT.

V is TRBV28 and J is TRBJ1-5; 7 bases line up with TRBD1. Germline loops: CDR1 MDHEN, CDR2 SYDVKM. The CDR3 covers 15 residues. J lost 3 bases, V lost 7 bases, and 9 bases had no gene match. In DNA, the CDR3 is TGTGCCAGCACCCGACAGGGATTTATCAATCAGCCCCAGCATTTT. Protein product: CASTRQGFINQPQHF.

The rearrangement links TRBV20-1 to TRBJ2-5; 8 bases align to TRBD2. CDR1 and CDR2 (germline): DFQATT, SNEGSKA (reference sequence). V lost 3 bases to trimming and J lost 2 bases; unmatched junction nucleotides: 11. This CDR3 is 16 amino acids long. The DNA for the CDR3 is TGCAGTGCTAGTAGGGCCCGGGGGGGCACACAAGAGACCCAGTACTTC. Its translation is CSASRARGGTQETQYF.

This clone was detected once. The chain is built from TRBV24-1 and TRBJ2-5, with D possibly matching TRBD1 (6 bases). CDR1 and CDR2 from the germline V gene are KGHDR and SFDVKD. V was shortened by 6 bases and J by 5 bases, with 21 bases between the two germline ends. The CDR3 is 16 amino acids. The CDR3 is CATSSTGTFRTETQYF. The CDR3 DNA reads as TGTGCCACCAGTTCAACCGGGACATTTCGCACGGAGACCCAGTACTTC.